This TCR beta chain was captured by sequencing in a study of cytomegalovirus exposure and HLA in healthy donors. Notes on this clone: The junction does not match germline at one end; this may be a read error.

The CDR3 has 13 amino acids. Germline loops: CDR1 MGHRA, CDR2 YSYEKL. A multiplex PCR was run with 60 Vbeta primers and 13 Jbeta primers. Some clones are missing from TCRdb's copy, which holds only in-frame ones; the method was immunoSEQ multiplex PCR. Among fewer than 250,000 clones listed, nearly 80% were seen once. The chain uses TRBV4-1 and TRBJ1-6; TRBD1 matches at 7 bases. The clonotype was recovered from a male donor in good health and CMV-seronegative. Sequenced: PBMCs. CDR3 region: CASSGQETSPLHF. The CDR3 DNA reads TGTGCCAGCAGCGGACAGGAAACCTCACCCCTCCACTTT.